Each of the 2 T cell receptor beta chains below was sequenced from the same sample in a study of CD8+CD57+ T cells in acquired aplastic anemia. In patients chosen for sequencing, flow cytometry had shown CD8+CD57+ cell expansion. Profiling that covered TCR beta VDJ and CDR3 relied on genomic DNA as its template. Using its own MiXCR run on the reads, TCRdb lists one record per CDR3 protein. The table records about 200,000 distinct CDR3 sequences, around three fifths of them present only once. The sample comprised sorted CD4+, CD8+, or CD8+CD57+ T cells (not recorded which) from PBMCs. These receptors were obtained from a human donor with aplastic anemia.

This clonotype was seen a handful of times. CDR3 in DNA: TGTGCCAGCAGTTTTGCGGGACTTGGCAATGAGCAGTTCTTC. This encodes CASSFAGLGNEQFF. The chain couples TRBV7-3 to TRBJ2-1, with D possibly being TRBD2 (6 bases). Trimming removed 6 bases at V and 6 bases at J, with 15 bases between. The CDR3 covers 14 residues. CDR1 and CDR2 (germline): SGHTA, FQGTGA. The whole variable domain, filled in from reference TRBV7-3 and TRBJ2-1, reads GAGVSQTPSNKVTEKGKYVELRCDPISGHTALYWYRQSLGQGPEFLIYFQGTGAADDSGLPNDRFFAVRPEGSVSTLKIQRTERGDSAVYLCASSFAGLGNEQFFGPGTRLTVL.

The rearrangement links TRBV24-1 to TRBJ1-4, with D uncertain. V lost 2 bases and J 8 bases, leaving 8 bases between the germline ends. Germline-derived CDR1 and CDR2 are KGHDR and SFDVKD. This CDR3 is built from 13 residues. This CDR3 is CATSDSQIEKLFF. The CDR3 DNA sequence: TGTGCCACCAGTGATTCCCAGATCGAAAAACTGTTTTTT.